What follows are 26 T cell receptor beta chains derived from one specimen sequenced in a study of monozygotic twins with inflammatory bowel disease. TCRdb reprocessed the 5' RACE reads and reports one entry per CDR3 protein, with no DNA. This table holds a few hundred thousand distinct CDR3 sequences. The sequencing sample was made of blood. The receptors originated from a human donor with ulcerative colitis or Crohn's disease, or a healthy co-twin of an affected twin (not recorded which).

V and J are TRBV6-2 or TRBV6-3 and TRBJ2-1; TCRdb's assignment of TRBD1 cannot be checked, as there is no DNA. The CDR3 spans 12 residues. Germline V gene data show CDR1 as MNHEY and CDR2 as SVGEGT. The CDR3: CASSPPRLEQFF.

The rearrangement uses TRBV10-3 and TRBJ1-1. The germline V gene has CDR1 ENHRY and CDR2 SYGVKD. CDR3 length: 13 residues. CDR3 amino acids: CAIRDRRGTEAFF.

The chain uses TRBV6-5 and TRBJ2-7. The CDR3 covers 15 residues. Germline V gives CDR1 MNHEY, CDR2 SVGAGI. The CDR3 here is CASSYSGGLAYEQYF.

This chain joins TRBV12-3 or TRBV12-4 and TRBJ2-3; TCRdb's D gene call, TRBD2, goes unchecked for lack of DNA. This CDR3 has 16 amino acids. The CDR3 here is CASSLVVLADTDTQYF.

CDR3 sequence: CSARGDRVDTEAFF. The rearrangement joins TRBV20-1 to TRBJ1-1; TCRdb's D gene call, TRBD1, goes unchecked for lack of DNA. The CDR3 spans 14 residues. CDR1 and CDR2 (germline): DFQATT, SNEGSKA (reference sequence).

The rearrangement links TRBV20-1 to TRBJ1-4. This CDR3 comprises 13 residues. The germline V gene encodes CDR1 DFQATT and CDR2 SNEGSKA (reference sequence). The CDR3 is CSATGADNEKLFF.

The chain is built from TRBV10-3 and TRBJ2-1; the D call of TRBD1 rests on TCRdb alone, since no DNA is present to check it. The length of the CDR3 is 14 residues. Germline CDR1 reads ENHRY; CDR2 reads SYGVKD. CDR3 loop: CAISRGDSYNEQFF.

The V call is TRBV4-1, the J call TRBJ1-2; TCRdb names TRBD1, which stays unverified in the absence of DNA. Germline CDR1 reads MGHRA; CDR2 reads YSYEKL. The CDR3 sequence is 15 residues long. CDR3 in amino acids: CASSLWDTPNYGYTF.

The rearrangement links TRBV7-2 to TRBJ1-3. The CDR3 totals 14 residues. Germline V gene lookup returns CDR1 SGHTA and CDR2 FQGNSA. The CDR3 spells CASAIANSGNTIYF.

The chain combines TRBV10-3 with TRBJ2-3; TCRdb's D gene call, TRBD1, goes unchecked for lack of DNA. The germline gives CDR1 ENHRY, CDR2 SYGVKD. The CDR3 runs to 14 residues. CDR3 amino acids: CAISYGGSTDTQYF.

The chain employs TRBV7-8 and TRBJ2-4; TCRdb's D call of TRBD1 is untestable without DNA. The germline V gene encodes CDR1 SGHVS and CDR2 FQNEAQ. The CDR3 contains 11 residues. CDR3 in amino acids: CASSLAREQYF.

The J gene is TRBJ1-5, the V gene TRBV7-9. From germline, CDR1 is SEHNR and CDR2 FQNEAQ (reference sequence). This CDR3 has 15 residues. CDR3 sequence: CASSLAAGLDQPQHF.

The chain has TRBV19 and TRBJ1-5; there is no DNA to check the TCRdb D call of TRBD1. This CDR3 comprises 14 residues. Germline V gene data show CDR1 as LNHDA and CDR2 as SQIVND (reference sequence). The CDR3 reads CASTADSLNQPQHF.

This CDR3 reads CASSPLTVGTEAFF. This rearrangement joins TRBV5-1 to TRBJ1-1; the D call from TCRdb, TRBD1, cannot be confirmed without DNA. The CDR3 totals 14 residues. The germline CDR1 and CDR2 sequences are SGHRS and YFSETQ. The full variable domain, completed using reference TRBV5-1 and TRBJ1-1, is KAGVTQTPRYLIKTRGQQVTLSCSPISGHRSVSWYQQTPGQGLQFLFEYFSETQRNKGNFPGRFSGRQFSNSRSEMNVSTLELGDSALYLCASSPLTVGTEAFFGQGTRLTVV.

The chain is built from TRBV6-1 and TRBJ1-4. Germline loops: CDR1 MNHNS, CDR2 SASEGT. CDR3 length: 12 amino acids. CDR3 residues: CASRSPNEKLFF.

The V and J genes are TRBV5-1 and TRBJ2-2; as DNA is missing, the TRBD1 call by TCRdb cannot be tested. This CDR3 region has 16 residues. Germline CDR1 reads SGHRS; CDR2 reads YFSETQ. The chain's CDR3 is CASSPVSGANTGELFF.

The chain employs TRBV7-9 and TRBJ2-2; TCRdb's D call of TRBD2 is untestable without DNA. This CDR3 is built from 15 residues. Germline V lookup: CDR1 SEHNR, CDR2 FQNEAQ (reference sequence). CDR3 region: CASRRVNPNTGELFF.

V is TRBV24-1 and J is TRBJ2-1. The length of the CDR3 is 15 residues. Germline V gives CDR1 KGHDR, CDR2 SFDVKD. CDR3 protein: CATSDRPNSYNEQFF.

The chain is built from TRBV4-1 and TRBJ2-7. The germline CDR1 and CDR2 sequences are MGHRA and YSYEKL. The CDR3 loop spans 14 amino acids. The CDR3 reads CASSRVQDSYEQYF.

The chain has TRBV20-1 and TRBJ2-2; TCRdb's D call of TRBD1 is untestable without DNA. Looked up from germline, CDR1 is DFQATT and CDR2 is SNEGSKA (reference sequence). The CDR3 extends over 16 amino acids. The CDR3 protein is CSAQLLGGMNTGELFF.

The gene calls are TRBV20-1 and TRBJ2-1. The CDR3 runs to 11 residues. The germline V gene has CDR1 DFQATT and CDR2 SNEGSKA (reference sequence). Here the CDR3 reads CSASTVNEQFF.

This chain joins TRBV10-3 and TRBJ1-5. Germline CDR1 ENHRY, CDR2 SYGVKD. CDR3 length: 13 amino acids. This CDR3 reads CAISELGGQPQHF.

The chain carries TRBV3-1 and TRBJ2-3; the TCRdb call, TRBD2, lacks DNA for checking. Per germline, CDR1 LGHDT and CDR2 YNNKEL (reference sequence). This CDR3 is 18 amino acids long. The CDR3 reads CASSQDTVTSGGTDTQYF.

The chain has TRBV7-9 and TRBJ2-1. CDR1 and CDR2 from the germline V gene are SEHNR and FQNEAQ (reference sequence). CDR3 length: 16 residues. CDR3 sequence reads: CASSPVTSSSYNEQFF.

CDR3 in amino acids: CASSIVDEQFF. This sequence joins TRBV19 and TRBJ2-1. Germline values: CDR1 LNHDA, CDR2 SQIVND (reference sequence). This CDR3 region has 11 residues.

This sequence joins TRBV19 and TRBJ2-3. Per the germline V gene, CDR1 is LNHDA and CDR2 is SQIVND (reference sequence). The CDR3 runs to 14 residues. CDR3 sequence: CASSWVLDTDTQYF.